This is a list of T cell receptor beta chains from one sample in a study of radiotherapy plus CTLA-4 blockade in lung cancer. Sequenced by immunoSEQ multiplex PCR; TCRdb stores in-frame clones only, minus some. The sample carries 40,000 or so clones, about 63% recorded once. Sequencing used peripheral blood, obtained from a patient treated with radiotherapy plus ipilimumab. The origin of the receptors is a human donor with non-small cell lung cancer who had a partial response to radiotherapy plus ipilimumab. Both conserved end residues are part of each CDR3. D genes are given only for firm matches. Size values are once, few and many counts, or a class for expanded clones, and some rows have none.

V gene	clone size	D gene	J gene	CDR3 DNA	CDR3 protein
TRBV7-9	few	NA	TRBJ1-6	TGTGCCAGCAGCTTAGGACAGATAAATTCACCCCTCCACTTT	CASSLGQINSPLHF
TRBV4-3	once	TRBD1	TRBJ1-4	TGCGCCAGCAGCCGCTATCCGGGACAGGGAGGGGAAAAACTGTTTTTT	CASSRYPGQGGEKLFF
TRBV28	NA	NA	TRBJ1-1	TGTGCCTCTACCATAGGGAGGAACACTGAAGCTTTCTTT	CASTIGRNTEAFF
TRBV6-5	NA	NA	TRBJ2-6	TGTGCCAGCAGTTACTCAGGGGGGGGTGGGGCCAACGTCCTGACTTTC	CASSYSGGGGANVLTF
TRBV2	NA	TRBD1	TRBJ1-2	TGTGCCAGCAGTGAAGGGGGGACAGGTCGCTCCTATGGCTACACCTTC	CASSEGGTGRSYGYTF
TRBV6-6	NA	NA	TRBJ1-1	TGTGCCAGCAGACCTTATTTAGACGGAGGAAACACTGAAGCTTTCTTT	CASRPYLDGGNTEAFF
TRBV5-1	NA	NA	TRBJ2-4	TGCGCCAGCAGCCAAATCCCGGGATATGAAAACATTCAGTACTTC	CASSQIPGYENIQYF
TRBV6-6	NA	NA	TRBJ1-3	TGTGCCAGCAGCTCTGCCCAGGGGAACACCATATATTTT	CASSSAQGNTIYF
TRBV6-6	many	NA	TRBJ1-1	TGTGCCAGCAGTTATCTCAGGAACACTGAAGCTTTCTTT	CASSYLRNTEAFF
TRBV29-1	NA	NA	TRBJ2-7	TGCAGCGCATTGACAGGCCTTTTCTCCTACGAGCAGTACTTC	CSALTGLFSYEQYF
TRBV7-9	few	TRBD1	TRBJ2-1	TGTGCCAGCAGCATAGACAGGGGCTCCTACAATGAGCAGTTCTTC	CASSIDRGSYNEQFF
TRBV7-9	once	TRBD2	TRBJ2-1	TGTGCCAGTGCTAGCGGGAGCCGCAATGAGCAGTTCTTC	CASASGSRNEQFF
TRBV7-9	NA	TRBD1	TRBJ1-2	TGTGCCAGCAGCACCTTGACAGGGCCCCATGGTGGCTACACCTTC	CASSTLTGPHGGYTF
TRBV6-1	NA	TRBD1	TRBJ1-1	TGTGCCAGCAGTGAAGCCGGAGGGGGCACTGAAGCCTTCTTT	CASSEAGGGTEAFF
TRBV19	NA	TRBD1	TRBJ1-5	TGTGCCAGTAGGGACAGGGCAGGCGGTCATCAGCCCCAGCATTTT	CASRDRAGGHQPQHF
TRBV18	NA	NA	TRBJ1-2	TGTGCCAGCTCACCGTCACAGGCCGGACCATATGGCTACACCTTC	CASSPSQAGPYGYTF
TRBV7-2	few	NA	TRBJ1-2	TGTGCCAGCAGCTCCGTAACAGGGATCGGTTGGGGCGGCTACACCTTC	CASSSVTGIGWGGYTF
TRBV6-1	NA	NA	TRBJ1-6	TGTGCCAGCAGTGGGTTCGGTGATAATTCACCCCTCCACTTT	CASSGFGDNSPLHF
TRBV29-1	NA	TRBD2	TRBJ2-1	TGCAGCTCTCGGGGTAGCGGGAATGAGCAGTTCTTC	CSSRGSGNEQFF
TRBV7-2	once	TRBD2	TRBJ2-1	TGTGCCAGCAGCTTCGGCGGGAGCAATGAGCAGTTCTTC	CASSFGGSNEQFF
TRBV19	few	TRBD1	TRBJ2-3	TGTGCCAGCCGGGACAGCAGCACAGATACGCAGTATTTT	CASRDSSTDTQYF
TRBV7-7	NA	NA	TRBJ2-5	TGTGCTAGCAGCCAGAGGGCCGGGGAGACCCAGTACTTC	CASSQRAGETQYF
TRBV23-1	NA	NA	TRBJ2-2	TGCGCCAGCAGTCAAGGGGGGGAGCTGTTTTTT	CASSQGGELFF